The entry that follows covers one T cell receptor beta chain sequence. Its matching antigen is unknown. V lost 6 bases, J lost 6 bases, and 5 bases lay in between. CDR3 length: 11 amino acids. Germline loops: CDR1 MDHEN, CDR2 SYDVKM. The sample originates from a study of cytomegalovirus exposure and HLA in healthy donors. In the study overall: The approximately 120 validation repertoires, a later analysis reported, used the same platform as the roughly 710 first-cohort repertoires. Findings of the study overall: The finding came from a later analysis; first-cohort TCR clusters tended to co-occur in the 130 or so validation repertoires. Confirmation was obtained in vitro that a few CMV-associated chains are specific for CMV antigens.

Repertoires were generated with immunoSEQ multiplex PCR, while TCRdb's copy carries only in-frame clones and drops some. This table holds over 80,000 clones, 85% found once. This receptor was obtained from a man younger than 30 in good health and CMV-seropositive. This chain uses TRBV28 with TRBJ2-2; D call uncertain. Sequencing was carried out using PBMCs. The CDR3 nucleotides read TGTGCCAGCAGATCTTCCGGGGAGCTGTTTTTT. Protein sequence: CASRSSGELFF.